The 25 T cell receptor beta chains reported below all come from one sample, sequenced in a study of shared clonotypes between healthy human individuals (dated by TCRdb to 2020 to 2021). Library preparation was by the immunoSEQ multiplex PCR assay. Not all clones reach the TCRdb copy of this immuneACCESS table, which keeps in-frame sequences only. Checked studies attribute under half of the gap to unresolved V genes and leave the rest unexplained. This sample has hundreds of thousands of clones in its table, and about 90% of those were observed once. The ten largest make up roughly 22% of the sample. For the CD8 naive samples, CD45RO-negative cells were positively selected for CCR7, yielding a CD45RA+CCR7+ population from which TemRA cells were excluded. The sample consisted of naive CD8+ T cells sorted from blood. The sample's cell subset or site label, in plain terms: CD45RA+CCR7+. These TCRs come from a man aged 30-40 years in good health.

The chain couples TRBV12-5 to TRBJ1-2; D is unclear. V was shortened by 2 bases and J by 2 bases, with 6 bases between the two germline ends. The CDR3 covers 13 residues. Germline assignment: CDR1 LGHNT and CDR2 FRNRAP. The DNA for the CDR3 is TGTGCTAGTGGTTTGACGGAGAACTATGGCTACACCTTC. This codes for CASGLTENYGYTF. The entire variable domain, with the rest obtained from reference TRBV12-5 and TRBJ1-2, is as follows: DARVTQTPRHKVTEMGQEVTMRCQPILGHNTVFWYRQTMMQGLELLAYFRNRAPLDDSGMPKDRFSAEMPDATLATLKIQPSEPRDSAVYFCASGLTENYGYTFGSGTRLTVV.

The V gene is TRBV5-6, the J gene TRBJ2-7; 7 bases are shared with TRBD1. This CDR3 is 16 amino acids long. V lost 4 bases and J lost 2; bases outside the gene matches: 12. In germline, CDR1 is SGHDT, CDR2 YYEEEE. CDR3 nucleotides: TGTGCCAGCAGCGGAGACAGGGTCGAATTAACCTACGAGCAGTACTTC. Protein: CASSGDRVELTYEQYF.

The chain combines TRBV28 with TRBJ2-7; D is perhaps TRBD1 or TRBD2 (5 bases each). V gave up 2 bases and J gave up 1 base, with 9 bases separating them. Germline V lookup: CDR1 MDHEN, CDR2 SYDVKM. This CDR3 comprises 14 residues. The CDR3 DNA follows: TGTGCCAGCAGTTTAGTGAGGGGATCCTACGAGCAGTACTTC. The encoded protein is CASSLVRGSYEQYF.

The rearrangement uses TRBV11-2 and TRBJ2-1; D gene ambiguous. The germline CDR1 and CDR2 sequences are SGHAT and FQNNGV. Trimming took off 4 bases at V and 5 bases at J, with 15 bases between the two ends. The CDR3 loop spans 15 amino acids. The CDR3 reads CASSYTVSRDNEQFF. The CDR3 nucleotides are TGTGCCAGCAGCTACACTGTTTCTCGGGACAATGAGCAGTTCTTC. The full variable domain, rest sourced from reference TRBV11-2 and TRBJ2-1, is EAGVAQSPRYKIIEKRQSVAFWCNPISGHATLYWYQQILGQGPKLLIQFQNNGVVDDSQLPKDRFSAERLKGVDSTLKIQPAKLEDSAVYLCASSYTVSRDNEQFFGPGTRLTVL.

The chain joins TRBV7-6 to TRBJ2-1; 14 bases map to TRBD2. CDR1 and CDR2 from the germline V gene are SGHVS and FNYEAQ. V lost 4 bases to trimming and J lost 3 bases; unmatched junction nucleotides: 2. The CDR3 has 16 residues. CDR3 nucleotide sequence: TGTGCCAGCAGCTCAGGGACTAGCGGGAGCTACAATGAGCAGTTCTTC. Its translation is CASSSGTSGSYNEQFF. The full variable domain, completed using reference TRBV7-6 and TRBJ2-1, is GAGVSQSPRYKVTKRGQDVALRCDPISGHVSLYWYRQALGQGPEFLTYFNYEAQQDKSGLPNDRFSAERPEGSISTLTIQRTEQRDSAMYRCASSSGTSGSYNEQFFGPGTRLTVL.

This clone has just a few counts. The chain's CDR3 is CASSQALSGDEQFF. In DNA, the CDR3 is TGCGCCAGCAGCCAAGCATTAAGCGGCGATGAGCAGTTCTTC. This chain uses TRBV4-1 with TRBJ2-1; D possibly corresponds to TRBD2 (5 bases). The CDR3 extends over 14 amino acids. Trimming removed 1 base at V and 8 bases at J, with 12 bases between. CDR1 and CDR2 (germline): MGHRA, YSYEKL.

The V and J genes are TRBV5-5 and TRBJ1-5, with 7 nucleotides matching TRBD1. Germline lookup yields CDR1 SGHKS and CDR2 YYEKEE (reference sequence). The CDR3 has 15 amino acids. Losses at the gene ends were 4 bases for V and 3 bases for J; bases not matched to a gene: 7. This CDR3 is CASSMGTVINQPQHF. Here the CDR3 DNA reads TGTGCCAGCAGCATGGGGACAGTTATCAATCAGCCCCAGCATTTT. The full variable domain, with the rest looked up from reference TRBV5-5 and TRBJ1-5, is DAGVTQSPTHLIKTRGQQVTLRCSPISGHKSVSWYQQVLGQGPQFIFQYYEKEERGRGNFPDRFSARQFPNYSSELNVNALLLGDSALYLCASSMGTVINQPQHFGDGTRLSIL.

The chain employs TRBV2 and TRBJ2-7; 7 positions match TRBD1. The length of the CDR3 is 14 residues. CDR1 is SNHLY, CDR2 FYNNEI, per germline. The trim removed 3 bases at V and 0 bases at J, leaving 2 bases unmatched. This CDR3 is CASSDDRVSYEQYF. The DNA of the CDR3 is TGTGCCAGCAGTGACGACAGGGTCTCCTACGAGCAGTACTTC.

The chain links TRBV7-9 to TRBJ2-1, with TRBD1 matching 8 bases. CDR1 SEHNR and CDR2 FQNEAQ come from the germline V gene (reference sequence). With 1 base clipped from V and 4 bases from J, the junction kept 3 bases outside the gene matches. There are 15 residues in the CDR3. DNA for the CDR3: TGTGCCAGCAGCTTAGACAGGGGGAAGTACAATGAGCAGTTCTTC. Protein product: CASSLDRGKYNEQFF. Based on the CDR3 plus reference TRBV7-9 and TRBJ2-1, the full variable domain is DTGVSQNPRHKITKRGQNVTFRCDPISEHNRLYWYRQTLGQGPEFLTYFQNEAQLEKSRLLSDRFSAERPKGSFSTLEIQRTEQGDSAMYLCASSLDRGKYNEQFFGPGTRLTVL.

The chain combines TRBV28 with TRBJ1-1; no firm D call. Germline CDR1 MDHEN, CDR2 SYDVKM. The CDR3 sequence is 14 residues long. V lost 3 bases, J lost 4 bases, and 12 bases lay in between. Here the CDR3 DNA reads TGTGCCAGCAGTTTCGTGGTGAGGACCACTGAAGCTTTCTTT. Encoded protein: CASSFVVRTTEAFF.

CDR3: CASSQRWEYEPPTTYNEQFF. Here the CDR3 DNA reads TGCGCCAGCAGCCAGCGCTGGGAGTACGAACCCCCTACGACATACAATGAGCAGTTCTTC. The chain uses TRBV4-3 and TRBJ2-1, with D possibly being TRBD2 (5 bases). V dropped 3 bases and J dropped 4 bases, with 28 bases sitting between them. Germline V gene data show CDR1 as LGHNA and CDR2 as YSLEER. The CDR3 runs 20 residues.

This CDR3 reads CASSLGTGDQPQHF. The CDR3 nucleotides read TGTGCCAGCAGCTTAGGGACAGGGGATCAGCCCCAGCATTTT. The chain couples TRBV11-2 to TRBJ1-5, with 9 bases that match TRBD1. Germline V CDR1 and CDR2: SGHAT, FQNNGV. The CDR3 length is 14 residues. The V gene end was trimmed by 1 base and the J gene end by 5 bases; junction bases not matched to a gene: 0.

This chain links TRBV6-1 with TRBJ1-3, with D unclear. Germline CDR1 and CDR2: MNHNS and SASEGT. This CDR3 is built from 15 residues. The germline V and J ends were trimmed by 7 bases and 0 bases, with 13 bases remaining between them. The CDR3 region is CASTVDGSSGNTIYF. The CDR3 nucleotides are TGTGCCAGCACAGTGGACGGGAGCTCTGGAAACACCATATATTTT.

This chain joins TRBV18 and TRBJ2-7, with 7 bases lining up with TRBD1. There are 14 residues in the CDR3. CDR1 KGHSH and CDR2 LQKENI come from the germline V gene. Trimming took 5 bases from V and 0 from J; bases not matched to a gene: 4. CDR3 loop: CASSIGTDSYEQYF. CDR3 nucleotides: TGTGCCAGCTCAATAGGGACAGACTCCTACGAGCAGTACTTC. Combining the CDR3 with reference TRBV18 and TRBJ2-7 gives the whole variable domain NAGVMQNPRHLVRRRGQEARLRCSPMKGHSHVYWYRQLPEEGLKFMVYLQKENIIDESGMPKERFSAEFPKEGPSILRIQQVVRGDSAAYFCASSIGTDSYEQYFGPGTRLTVT.

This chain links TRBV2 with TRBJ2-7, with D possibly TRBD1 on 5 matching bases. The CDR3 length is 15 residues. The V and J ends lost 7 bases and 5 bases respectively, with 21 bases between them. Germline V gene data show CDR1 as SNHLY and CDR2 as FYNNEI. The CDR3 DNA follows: TGTGCCAGCACAAACCGCCGCGCAGGGTTCCACGAGCAGTACTTC. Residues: CASTNRRAGFHEQYF.

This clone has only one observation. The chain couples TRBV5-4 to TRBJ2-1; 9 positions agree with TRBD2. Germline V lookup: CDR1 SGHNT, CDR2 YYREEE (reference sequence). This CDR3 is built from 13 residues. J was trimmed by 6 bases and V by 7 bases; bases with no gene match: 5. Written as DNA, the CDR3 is TGTGCCAGCCGTAGCGGGAGTGGCAATGAGCAGTTCTTC. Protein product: CASRSGSGNEQFF.

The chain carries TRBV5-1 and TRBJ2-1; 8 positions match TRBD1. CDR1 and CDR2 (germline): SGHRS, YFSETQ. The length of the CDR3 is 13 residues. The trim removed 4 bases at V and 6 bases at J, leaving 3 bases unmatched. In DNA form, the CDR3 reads TGCGCCAGCAGCACTACAGGGGGCAATGAGCAGTTCTTC. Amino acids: CASSTTGGNEQFF.

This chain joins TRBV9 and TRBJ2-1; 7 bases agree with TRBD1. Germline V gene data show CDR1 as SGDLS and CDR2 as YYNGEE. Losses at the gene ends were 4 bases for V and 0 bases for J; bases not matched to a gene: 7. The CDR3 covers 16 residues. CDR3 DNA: TGTGCCAGCAGCAGTAACAGGGGTGGCTCCTACAATGAGCAGTTCTTC. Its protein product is CASSSNRGGSYNEQFF. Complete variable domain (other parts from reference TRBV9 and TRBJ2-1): DSGVTQTPKHLITATGQRVTLRCSPRSGDLSVYWYQQSLDQGLQFLIQYYNGEERAKGNILERFSAQQFPDLHSELNLSSLELGDSALYFCASSSNRGGSYNEQFFGPGTRLTVL.

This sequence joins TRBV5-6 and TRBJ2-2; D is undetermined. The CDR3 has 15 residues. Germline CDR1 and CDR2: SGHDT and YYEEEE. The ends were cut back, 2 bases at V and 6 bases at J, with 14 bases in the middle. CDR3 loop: CASSLDLLGAGELFF. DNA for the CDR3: TGTGCCAGCAGCTTAGATCTCCTGGGCGCCGGGGAGCTGTTTTTT.

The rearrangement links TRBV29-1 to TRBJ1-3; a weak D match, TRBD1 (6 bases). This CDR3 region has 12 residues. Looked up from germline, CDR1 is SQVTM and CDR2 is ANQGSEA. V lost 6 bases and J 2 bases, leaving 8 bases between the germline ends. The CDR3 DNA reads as TGCAGCGTAACAGGGACTGGAAACACCATATATTTT. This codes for CSVTGTGNTIYF.

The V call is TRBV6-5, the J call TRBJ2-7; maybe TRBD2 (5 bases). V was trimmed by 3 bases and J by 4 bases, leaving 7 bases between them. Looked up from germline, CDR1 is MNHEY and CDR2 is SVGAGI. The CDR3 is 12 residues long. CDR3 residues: CASSYRGYEQYF. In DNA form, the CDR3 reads TGTGCCAGCAGTTATCGGGGTTACGAGCAGTACTTC.

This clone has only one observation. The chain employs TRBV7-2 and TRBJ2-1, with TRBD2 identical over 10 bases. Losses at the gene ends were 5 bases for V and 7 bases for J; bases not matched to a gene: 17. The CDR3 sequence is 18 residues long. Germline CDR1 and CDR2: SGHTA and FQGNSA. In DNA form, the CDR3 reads TGTGCCAGCAGCCGCGGGTGGCTAGCGGGAGCCCCGGGGAATGAGCAGTTCTTC. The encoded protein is CASSRGWLAGAPGNEQFF.

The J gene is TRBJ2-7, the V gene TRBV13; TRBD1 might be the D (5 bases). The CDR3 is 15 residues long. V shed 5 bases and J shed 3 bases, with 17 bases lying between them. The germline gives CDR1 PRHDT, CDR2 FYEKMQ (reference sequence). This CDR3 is CASSPEGKGNYEQYF. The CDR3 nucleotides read TGTGCCAGCAGCCCCGAAGGAAAGGGGAACTACGAGCAGTACTTC.

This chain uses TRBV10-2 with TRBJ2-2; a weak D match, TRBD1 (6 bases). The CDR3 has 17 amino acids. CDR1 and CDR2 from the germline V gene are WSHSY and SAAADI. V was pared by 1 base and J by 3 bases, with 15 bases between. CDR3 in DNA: TGCGCCAGCAGTGAGTGGAACACAGGGTACGACACCGGGGAGCTGTTTTTT. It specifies CASSEWNTGYDTGELFF.

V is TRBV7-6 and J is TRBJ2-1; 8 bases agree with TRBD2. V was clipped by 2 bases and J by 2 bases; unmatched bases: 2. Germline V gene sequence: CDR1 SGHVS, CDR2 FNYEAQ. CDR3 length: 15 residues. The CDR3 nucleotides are TGTGCCAGCAGCTTAAGACTAGCGCCCTACAATGAGCAGTTCTTC. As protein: CASSLRLAPYNEQFF.